A selection of T cell receptor beta chains follows, all from one sample in a study of T cell repertoires in cytomegalovirus infection. One entry per CDR3 protein, called by TCRdb with MiXCR from the reads. The table has hundreds of thousands of distinct CDR3 sequences, roughly 42% seen once; the top ten hold roughly two fifths. Their antigens remain unidentified. The sequenced sample was cultured PBMCs, obtained from culture after CMV antigen stimulation. The receptors here all came from a human donor in good health (CMV status not recorded). Some clones in this sample may be carry-over from other donors' samples. Each CDR3 is given with its conserved first and last residue. The D gene is left open where the match is weak. Some rows mark clone size as missing; the rest say once, few, many or name a class of expanded clone.

clone_size	v_call	j_call	d_call	cdr3_aa	cdr3_nt
.	TRBV7-2	TRBJ2-5	.	CASSLVLAYQETQYF	TGTGCCAGCAGCTTAGTTCTAGCGTACCAAGAGACCCAGTACTTC
.	TRBV7-2	TRBJ1-1	.	CASSHRQAMNTEAFF	TGTGCCAGCAGCCATCGACAGGCCATGAACACTGAAGCTTTCTTT
once	TRBV20-1	TRBJ2-1	.	CSARALANSYNEQFF	TGCAGTGCTAGAGCCCTAGCGAACTCCTACAATGAGCAGTTCTTC
.	TRBV7-9	TRBJ2-7	TRBD2	CASSLGSGGVYEQYF	TGTGCCAGCAGCTTAGGCTCGGGGGGGGTCTACGAGCAGTACTTC
.	TRBV7-2	TRBJ2-7	.	CASSPRASRSYEQYF	TGTGCCAGCAGCCCGCGGGCTAGTAGATCCTACGAGCAGTACTTC
.	TRBV12-3/TRBV12-4	TRBJ1-2	.	CASSLQGRANYGYTF	TGTGCCAGCAGTTTGCAGGGGCGAGCTAACTATGGCTACACCTTC
few	TRBV20-1	TRBJ1-1	TRBD1	CSARTGRWTEAFF	TGCAGTGCTAGGACAGGGCGGTGGACTGAAGCTTTCTTT
few	TRBV27	TRBJ2-3	TRBD2	CASRLAGASTDTQYF	TGTGCCAGCAGACTAGCGGGGGCTAGCACAGATACGCAGTATTTT
few	TRBV6-5	TRBJ2-7	.	CASSYSGSRDGSSYEQYF	TGTGCCAGCAGTTACTCTGGAAGCCGGGACGGGAGCTCCTACGAGCAGTACTTC
.	TRBV12-5	TRBJ2-7	.	CASGLVPSYRSYEQYF	TGTGCTAGTGGTTTGGTACCGTCTTACCGCTCCTACGAGCAGTACTTC
.	TRBV20-1	TRBJ1-3	TRBD1	CSALTPGQGGNTIYF	TGCAGTGCTTTAACTCCGGGACAGGGGGGAAACACCATATATTTT
few	TRBV27	TRBJ2-3	.	CASSPAGPRVTQYF	TGTGCCAGCAGTCCGGCCGGTCCCAGAGTTACGCAGTATTTT
few	TRBV12-3/TRBV12-4	TRBJ2-4	.	CASRLGLAKNIQYF	TGTGCCAGCCGTCTCGGGCTAGCCAAAAACATTCAGTACTTC
many	TRBV7-2	TRBJ2-1	.	CASSLVGVRVF	TGTGCCAGCAGCTTAGTTGGCGTGAGGGTCTTC
.	TRBV5-4	TRBJ2-7	TRBD2	CASSWGASGSQEQYF	TGTGCCAGCAGCTGGGGGGCTAGCGGGAGTCAGGAGCAGTACTTC
few	TRBV7-9	TRBJ1-3	.	CASSLAQPSGNTIYF	TGTGCCAGCAGCTTGGCACAGCCCTCTGGAAACACCATATATTTT
.	TRBV2	TRBJ1-4	.	CASSNPGPGEKLFF	TGTGCCAGCAGCAACCCGGGCCCTGGGGAAAAACTGTTTTTT
.	TRBV7-2	TRBJ2-3	.	CASSLRITRASTDTQYF	TGTGCCAGCAGCTTAAGAATAACACGCGCTAGCACAGATACGCAGTATTTT
.	TRBV12-3/TRBV12-4	TRBJ2-5	.	CASSLGTRETQYF	TGTGCCAGCAGTTTGGGAACACGAGAGACCCAGTACTTC
.	TRBV7-2	TRBJ2-2	.	CASSLLNTNTGELFF	TGTGCCAGCAGCTTGTTAAATACGAACACCGGGGAGCTGTTTTTT
few	TRBV20-1	TRBJ2-3	TRBD1	CSARGSGGSGSSTDTQYF	TGCAGTGCTAGAGGATCAGGGGGAAGTGGCTCTAGCACAGATACGCAGTATTTT
.	TRBV12-5	TRBJ2-2	TRBD1	CASGFWTGTLTGELFF	TGTGCTAGTGGTTTTTGGACAGGGACCTTAACCGGGGAGCTGTTTTTT
.	TRBV7-4	TRBJ1-2	.	CASTRSGGSWGSGYTF	TGTGCCAGCACCCGCTCCGGTGGGTCGTGGGGTTCTGGCTACACCTTC
many	TRBV6-1	TRBJ2-3	TRBD2	CASVPAGVGDTQYF	TGTGCCAGCGTGCCAGCGGGAGTGGGAGATACGCAGTATTTT
.	TRBV6-6	TRBJ2-7	.	CASSSVVSKREQYF	TGTGCCAGCAGTTCCGTCGTCTCCAAGAGGGAGCAGTACTTC
.	TRBV19	TRBJ1-4	TRBD1	CASSPGDSRYYNEKLFF	TGTGCCAGTAGCCCAGGGGACAGCCGATACTATAATGAAAAACTGTTTTTT
.	TRBV4-1	TRBJ1-4	.	CASSQDSRPGEKLFF	TGCGCCAGCAGCCAAGATTCTCGGCCTGGGGAAAAACTGTTTTTT
.	TRBV6-5	TRBJ2-6	.	CASTRGGSGANVLTF	TGTGCCAGCACCCGAGGGGGCTCTGGGGCCAACGTCCTGACTTTC
few	TRBV7-9	TRBJ2-7	TRBD2	CASSQTSGRLHSYEQYF	TGTGCCAGCAGCCAAACTAGCGGGAGGCTTCATTCCTACGAGCAGTACTTC
few	TRBV7-2	TRBJ2-7	TRBD1	CASSYSPGTVYEQYF	TGTGCCAGCAGCTACAGCCCCGGGACAGTCTACGAGCAGTACTTC
.	TRBV20-1	TRBJ1-5	.	CSARPRSNQPQHF	TGCAGTGCTAGACCCAGAAGCAATCAGCCCCAGCATTTT
.	TRBV19	TRBJ1-5	TRBD1	CASSIKGQWEPQHF	TGTGCCAGTAGTATTAAGGGACAGTGGGAGCCCCAGCATTTT
.	TRBV6-5	TRBJ2-7	.	CASSYSAVRSLSYEQYF	TGTGCCAGCAGTTACTCGGCGGTCCGATCTTTGTCGTACGAGCAGTACTTC
few	TRBV7-2	TRBJ2-3	.	CASSLGSWGDTQYF	TGTGCCAGCAGCTTAGGATCCTGGGGGGATACGCAGTATTTT
many	TRBV7-8	TRBJ2-7	TRBD1	CASSLVRWQGEVEQYF	TGTGCCAGCAGCTTAGTACGGTGGCAGGGGGAAGTCGAGCAGTACTTC